This T cell receptor beta chain originates from a study of regulatory T cells in long-lasting Graves disease. Study results and limitations: Sample size, which was small, may have reduced accuracy. Whereas new patients shared 870 or so public clonotypes, persistent patients shared more, at under 3,500.

The CDR3 consists of 14 residues. From germline, CDR1 is MNHNS and CDR2 SASEGT. Trimming left V 1 base short and J 2 bases short, with 9 bases between. Time point meaning: persistent/refractory GD, antithyroid drugs over 5 years with positive TRAb. The authors made the TCR library using RNA they extracted from PBMCs. Arm-PCR of CDR3 regions with iRepertoire HTBI primers generated TCR beta libraries. MiXCR, applied by TCRdb to the multiplex PCR reads, yields one record per CDR3 protein. The sample carries fewer than 550,000 distinct CDR3 sequences, under 25% recorded once. This clonotype was recorded many times. Its antigen is undetermined.

The receptor was isolated from a female donor with Graves disease. Sequenced material: peripheral blood mononuclear cells (PBMCs), taken when the disease was refractory, from a patient treated with antithyroid drugs. This sequence joins TRBV6-1 and TRBJ2-7; tentatively, D is TRBD1 or TRBD2 (5 bases each). DNA of the CDR3: TGTGCCAGCAGTGAAGTCCGGGGACCCTACGAGCAGTACTTC. Translation gives CASSEVRGPYEQYF.